The entry that follows covers one T cell receptor (beta chain) sequence. This sample was taken from a study of control samples from healthy donors and cancer patients. The assay was immunoSEQ multiplex PCR, and TCRdb's table has in-frame clones only and misses some. The sample lists around 180,000 clones, about 91% seen once, with 4.9% in the top ten. Sequencing used blood. The receptor's source is a woman aged 30 to 39 in good health.

The DNA of the CDR3 is TGTGCCAGCAGCCCTAGACTAGCGGGAGGGTTAGGGACCCAGTACTTC. This gives the protein CASSPRLAGGLGTQYF. The chain has TRBV27 and TRBJ2-5; 14 nucleotides align to TRBD2. The V gene end was trimmed by 6 bases and the J gene end by 7 bases; junction bases not matched to a gene: 10. The CDR3 loop spans 16 amino acids. From germline, CDR1 is MNHEY and CDR2 SMNVEV (reference sequence).